These 7 T cell receptor beta chains share one sample of origin, sequenced in a study of human T cells and chemical hapten exposure. TCRdb ran MiXCR on the RACE reads and lists one entry per CDR3 protein. The sample yields 120,000 or so distinct CDR3 sequences, around 10% seen once. The time point was: patch test 3, about 24 weeks after DPC sensitization. This sample's treatment: therapeutic diphenylcyclopropenone sensitization with weekly scalp DPC. The sample was whole blood, taken in connection with sensitization to the hapten diphenylcyclopropenone (DPC). Source of these receptors: a woman in her fifties or sixties with alopecia areata. Some clones in this sample may be carry-over from other donors' samples.

This clonotype was seen a few times. The chain recombines TRBV20-1 with TRBJ1-4; D is unresolved. CDR1 is DFQATT, CDR2 SNEGSKA, per germline (reference sequence). The CDR3 spans 14 residues. V dropped 4 bases and J dropped 0 bases, with 9 bases sitting between them. CDR3 sequence (DNA): TGCAGTGCTACCACGAGTGCAACTAATGAAAAACTGTTTTTT. Amino acid sequence: CSATTSATNEKLFF.

This clonotype was found many times. This chain connects TRBV20-1 to TRBJ1-5, with TRBD1 matching over 8 bases. After removal of 0 bases from V and 6 bases from J, the junction contained 4 bases not matched to a gene. The CDR3 runs to 14 residues. Germline CDR1 is DFQATT and CDR2 is SNEGSKA (reference sequence). CDR3 loop: CSARETGGSQPQHF. CDR3 bases: TGCAGTGCTAGAGAAACAGGGGGAAGTCAGCCCCAGCATTTT.

This clonotype was observed a few times. The chain has TRBV7-9 and TRBJ2-2; D is unresolved. With 1 base removed from V and 2 bases from J, the gap between germline ends came to 11 bases. The CDR3 is 16 residues long. Germline V gene sequence: CDR1 SEHNR, CDR2 FQNEAQ (reference sequence). Here the CDR3 reads CASSLVGALNTGELFF. CDR3 DNA: TGTGCCAGCAGCTTAGTTGGAGCCTTAAACACCGGGGAGCTGTTTTTT.

This clonotype was observed at least ten times. The chain employs TRBV15 and TRBJ1-3, with 7 bases aligning to TRBD1. V lost 9 bases, J lost 0 bases, and 11 bases stayed unmatched. The V gene's germline CDR1 is LNHNV and CDR2 YYDKDF (reference sequence). CDR3 length equals 16 residues. CDR3 nucleotides: TGTGCCACAGTGAACAGGGGCCGCGACTCTGGAAACACCATATATTTT. Its protein is CATVNRGRDSGNTIYF.

The sample holds a few counts of this clonotype. Its ends do not fully match the called genes, so a read error is possible. The rearrangement links TRBV10-3 to TRBJ1-1; D may be TRBD1 (6 bases). CDR1 is ENHRY, CDR2 SYGVKD, per germline. There are 12 residues in the CDR3. CDR3 amino acids: CAALGQNAEAFF. The CDR3, as DNA: TGTGCCGCCCTTGGACAGAACGCTGAAGCTTTCTTT.

Ten or more counts support this clonotype. J is TRBJ2-7 and V is TRBV27; TRBD1 agrees at 7 bases. Germline values: CDR1 MNHEY, CDR2 SMNVEV (reference sequence). This CDR3 contains 16 residues. J lost 0 bases, V lost 7 bases, and 12 bases had no gene match. The CDR3 spells CASIIPEDRSSYEQYF. The DNA for the CDR3 is TGTGCCAGCATCATCCCTGAGGACAGGAGCTCCTACGAGCAGTACTTC.

This chain uses TRBV29-1 with TRBJ2-2, with 9 bases fitting TRBD2. Per germline, CDR1 SQVTM and CDR2 ANQGSEA. There are 14 residues in the CDR3. The V segment lost 6 bases and the J segment 5 bases; nucleotides outside the gene matches: 7. This CDR3 reads CSVGGLAGTGELFF. The CDR3 region has the DNA TGCAGCGTGGGAGGTCTAGCGGGAACCGGGGAGCTGTTTTTT.